This T cell receptor (beta chain) was identified in a study of blood T cell repertoires in COVID-19. Study overall: The United States, Italy and Spain supplied acute and convalescent COVID-19 samples. In each case, the material was cDNA or gDNA derived from T cells, B-cell-depleted T cells, or PBMCs.

Authors' analysis steps: Estimation of nucleated cell counts relied on the amplification of reference gene primers. Method: immunoSEQ multiplex PCR; TCRdb's copy keeps in-frame clones and lacks some. V, J and clone size are those of that table, while D and trimming were read from the DNA. The data contain 300,000 to 350,000 clones, roughly 88% of them singletons. Assignments of participants to cohorts depended upon their own reported clinical history. From germline, CDR1 is LNHDA and CDR2 SQIVND (reference sequence). V was trimmed by 2 bases and J by 4 bases, leaving 8 bases between them. The CDR3 is made up of 13 amino acids.

The rearrangement links TRBV19 to TRBJ1-1, with TRBD1 as a possible D gene (5 bases). Input material: PBMCs or T cells enriched from blood (not recorded which). The receptor was derived from a man younger than 45 who had recovered from COVID-19. The CDR3 coding sequence is TGTGCCAGTAGTATAAGCAGGGCCACTGAAGCTTTCTTT. Translated, it gives CASSISRATEAFF.